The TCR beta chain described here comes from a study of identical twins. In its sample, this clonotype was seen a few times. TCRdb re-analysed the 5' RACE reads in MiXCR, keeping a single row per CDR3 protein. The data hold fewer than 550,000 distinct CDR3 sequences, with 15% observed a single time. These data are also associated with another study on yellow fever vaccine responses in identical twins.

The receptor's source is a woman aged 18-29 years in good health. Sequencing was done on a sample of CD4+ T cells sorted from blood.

CDR3 nucleotides: TGCGCCAGCAGCTTTCCTGCGAGGACAGGCCAAGAGACCCAGTACTTC. This encodes CASSFPARTGQETQYF. The genes are TRBV5-1 and TRBJ2-5; 7 bases fit TRBD1. V shed 2 bases, J shed 1 base, and the junction held 8 bases outside the gene matches. This CDR3 has 16 residues. Per the germline V gene, CDR1 is SGHRS and CDR2 is YFSETQ.